The rows below give T cell receptor beta chains drawn from one sample of a study of OX40 agonist ivuxolimab in advanced cancers. Sequencing used immunoSEQ multiplex PCR; TCRdb keeps in-frame clones, though not all of them. The sample consists of approximately 12,000 clones, about 73% of them appearing once. The source material was CD4+ or CD8+ T cells sorted from blood, sampled in a trial of the OX40 agonist ivuxolimab. The source is an adult with an advanced solid tumor such as melanoma, head and neck, liver or kidney cancer. Each CDR3 is given with its conserved first and last residue. Each record gives: V gene, J gene, CDR3 protein.

V gene: TRBV11-2
J gene: TRBJ2-1
CDR3 protein: CASSLAGGGEQFF

V gene: TRBV27
J gene: TRBJ1-2
CDR3 protein: CASRDIENYGYTF

V gene: TRBV9
J gene: TRBJ2-1
CDR3 protein: CASSDPRGPNEQFF

V gene: TRBV6-1
J gene: TRBJ1-1
CDR3 protein: CASSARSGPETAEAFF

V gene: TRBV19
J gene: TRBJ1-1
CDR3 protein: CASSIGRGKNTEAFF

V gene: TRBV23-1
J gene: TRBJ1-4
CDR3 protein: CASRWGGQLFF

V gene: TRBV25-1
J gene: TRBJ2-1
CDR3 protein: CASSLLGLYNEQFF

V gene: TRBV11-2
J gene: TRBJ2-2
CDR3 protein: CASSLAQDRELFF

V gene: TRBV6-1
J gene: TRBJ2-3
CDR3 protein: CASSELAGGPDTQYF

V gene: TRBV7-9
J gene: TRBJ2-3
CDR3 protein: CASRPGADTQYF

V gene: TRBV5-4
J gene: TRBJ1-6
CDR3 protein: CASSLDGTGNSPLHF

V gene: TRBV19
J gene: TRBJ1-2
CDR3 protein: CASTHGTWYGYTF

V gene: TRBV29-1
J gene: TRBJ1-1
CDR3 protein: CSLKALGDTEAFF